Below, one T cell receptor (beta chain) is given with its context. The junction does not match germline at one end; this may be a read error. This specimen belongs to a study of blood T cell repertoires in COVID-19. The CDR3 is 14 residues long. Germline V gives CDR1 SGHAT, CDR2 FQNNGV. Assay: immunoSEQ multiplex PCR; the TCRdb copy retains only in-frame clones and omits some. This sample has about 160,000 clones, with roughly 84% found just once. This TCR came from a man aged 35 to 55 with acute or convalescent COVID-19. Source material: peripheral blood. The V gene is TRBV11-2, the J gene TRBJ1-2, with a tentative D call TRBD1 (6 bases). This chain's CDR3 is CASSVSGGRMGCTF. The CDR3 bases are TGTGCCAGCAGTGTCTCGGGGGGCCGGATGGGCTGCACCTTC. The full variable domain, rest sourced from reference TRBV11-2 and TRBJ1-2, is EAGVAQSPRYKIIEKRQSVAFWCNPISGHATLYWYQQILGQGPKLLIQFQNNGVVDDSQLPKDRFSAERLKGVDSTLKIQPAKLEDSAVYLCASSVSGGRMGCTFGSGTRLTVV.